This T cell receptor beta chain was identified in a study of T-cell reconstitution after alpha-beta-depleted transplantation in children. Library preparation (for TCRbeta) was performed with unique molecular identifiers. TCRdb itself ran the PCR reads through MiXCR, one entry per CDR3 protein. Of approximately 1,000,000 distinct CDR3 sequences listed, roughly 29% were seen once; the top ten hold over 25%. The CDR3 is 13 amino acids. Germline CDR1 SGDLS, CDR2 YYNGEE. V was cut by 6 bases and J by 5 bases, with 11 bases left in between. Regarding the study as a whole: Hyperexpanded clones declined; after one year, newly produced T cells mostly supplied diversity.

This clonotype appeared a few times. The antigen is undetermined. The chain carries TRBV9 and TRBJ2-2; D perhaps matches TRBD1 (5 bases). This sequence originates from a boy less than two years old who had a stem cell transplant for SCID, so the T cells may come from the graft donor. The starting material was PBMCs, mostly from graft donor cells, obtained 360 days after TCRalphabeta/CD19-depleted stem cell transplant. CDR3 DNA: TGTGCCAGCAAACCCCAGGGAACCGGGGAGCTGTTTTTT. Translating it yields CASKPQGTGELFF.